This entry is about one T cell receptor (beta chain). Its target is unknown. The data derive from a study of immune cell composition in non-small cell lung cancer. In germline, CDR1 is SGHTA, CDR2 FQGNSA. With 8 bases removed from V and 10 bases from J, the gap between germline ends came to 18 bases. The CDR3 has 14 residues. Using immunoSEQ multiplex PCR, the repertoire was profiled, and TCRdb retains in-frame clones only, with some absent. The sample consists of several thousand clones, 60% to 85% of them appearing once. Study observations and caveats: It was not proven that tumour-reactive clones equal dominant tumour-associated clones. Squamous lung tumours showed higher top 10 clone scores and clonality than adenocarcinomas.

This receptor was identified in a human donor with non-small cell lung cancer. This chain uses TRBV7-2 with TRBJ1-6; D is ambiguous. Sequencing was carried out using lung tumor tissue. The CDR3 protein is CASVRTGFQSPLHF. The CDR3 nucleotides read TGTGCCAGCGTAAGGACTGGGTTTCAGTCACCCCTCCACTTT.